This is a list of T cell receptor beta chains from one sample in a study of beta chain features in type 1 diabetes. Produced via immunoSEQ multiplex PCR; TCRdb's table is partial and in-frame only. This table has some 280,000 clones, approximately 15% appearing once. The sequenced sample was naive CD4+ T cells from blood. The receptor source for this set is a man aged 25-45 years with type 1 diabetes. CDR3s include the opening cysteine and the closing phenylalanine or tryptophan. The D gene is left open where the match is weak. Some rows have no size entry. The others give once, few or many, or a class for an expanded clone.

size,V,D,J,CDR3,DNA
.,TRBV7-2,TRBD2,TRBJ2-7,CASSLALPAGANEQYF,TGTGCCAGCAGCTTAGCGCTCCCAGCGGGAGCCAACGAGCAGTACTTC
.,TRBV7-9,TRBD2,TRBJ2-7,CASSFDVGLAGGSYEQYF,TGTGCCAGCAGCTTTGACGTCGGACTAGCGGGAGGGTCCTACGAGCAGTACTTC
few,TRBV15,.,TRBJ2-1,CATSRETASYNEQFF,TGTGCCACCAGCAGAGAAACAGCCTCCTACAATGAGCAGTTCTTC
.,TRBV5-1,.,TRBJ1-3,CASSAGNSGNTIYF,TGCGCCAGCAGCGCAGGGAACTCTGGAAACACCATATATTTT
few,TRBV13,.,TRBJ2-7,CASSRPGLKYEQYF,TGTGCCAGCAGCCGCCCGGGACTTAAGTACGAGCAGTACTTC
few,TRBV5-4,TRBD1,TRBJ2-1,CASSRPGTGYNEQFF,TGTGCCAGCAGCAGGCCCGGGACAGGGTACAATGAGCAGTTCTTC
.,TRBV5-5,TRBD1,TRBJ2-3,CASNPGGASPDTQYF,TGTGCCAGCAACCCAGGGGGCGCGTCCCCAGATACGCAGTATTTT
few,TRBV7-9,TRBD1,TRBJ1-5,CASSWDRADQPQHF,TGTGCCAGCAGCTGGGACAGGGCGGATCAGCCCCAGCATTTT
few,TRBV30,.,TRBJ1-1,CDKRQFRTEAFF,TGTGACAAGCGACAGTTTAGGACTGAAGCTTTCTTT
.,TRBV7-9,.,TRBJ1-1,CASSQSADEAFF,TGTGCCAGCAGCCAAAGTGCGGATGAAGCTTTCTTT
.,TRBV15,.,TRBJ2-5,CATSRDRGYETQYF,TGTGCCACCAGCAGAGATCGGGGGTATGAGACCCAGTACTTC
few,TRBV7-2,TRBD1,TRBJ2-5,CASSQGAGQGSRGTQYF,TGTGCCAGCAGCCAAGGGGCGGGACAGGGATCGAGAGGGACCCAGTACTTC
few,TRBV27,TRBD1,TRBJ2-7,CASSRRRGPLGYEQYF,TGTGCCAGCAGTCGACGCAGGGGGCCCTTGGGGTACGAGCAGTACTTC
.,TRBV2,TRBD1,TRBJ2-7,CASRLSRDRGHDEQYF,TGTGCCAGCAGGCTTTCCCGGGACAGGGGGCATGACGAGCAGTACTTC
few,TRBV18,TRBD2,TRBJ2-1,CASSSKTSGRVGEQFF,TGTGCCAGCTCATCGAAAACTAGCGGGAGAGTAGGTGAGCAGTTCTTC
few,TRBV7-6,TRBD2,TRBJ2-7,CASSLGAGAYEQYF,TGTGCCAGCAGCTTAGGGGCGGGGGCCTACGAGCAGTACTTC
few,TRBV7-2,.,TRBJ2-7,CASSLASPPGGEQYF,TGTGCCAGCAGCTTAGCGTCCCCCCCGGGTGGAGAGCAGTACTTC
few,TRBV7-2,TRBD1,TRBJ1-2,CASSLGQYNYGYTF,TGTGCCAGCAGCTTGGGACAGTACAACTATGGCTACACCTTC
.,TRBV30,.,TRBJ1-2,CAWSSPGKIYGYTF,TGTGCCTGGAGTTCCCCGGGAAAAATCTATGGCTACACCTTC
.,TRBV15,.,TRBJ2-3,CATSLGADTQYF,TGTGCCACCAGCTTAGGGGCAGATACGCAGTATTTT
few,TRBV28,.,TRBJ2-6,CASSFTTTGANVLTF,TGTGCCAGCAGTTTCACCACAACGGGGGCCAACGTCCTGACTTTC
few,TRBV11-2,TRBD1,TRBJ2-2,CASSLRGTVIPGELFF,TGTGCCAGCAGCTTAAGGGGGACAGTTATCCCCGGGGAGCTGTTTTTT
.,TRBV28,.,TRBJ2-6,CASSTFTGHRANVLTF,TGTGCCAGCAGTACTTTTACAGGGCATCGGGCCAACGTCCTGACTTTC
few,TRBV29-1,.,TRBJ1-1,CSVVKIEAFF,TGCAGCGTTGTAAAAATTGAAGCTTTCTTT
.,TRBV4-3,TRBD2,TRBJ2-1,CASSPFNGLAGGASSYNEQFF,TGCGCCAGCAGCCCGTTTAATGGACTAGCGGGAGGAGCCTCCTCCTACAATGAGCAGTTCTTC
.,TRBV5-4,.,TRBJ2-5,CASSRGEGMETQYF,TGTGCCAGCAGCCGCGGTGAGGGAATGGAGACCCAGTACTTC
.,TRBV28,TRBD2,TRBJ2-1,CASSPGDPSGYNEQFF,TGTGCCAGCTCTCCTGGGGATCCTAGCGGGTACAATGAGCAGTTCTTC
few,TRBV2,.,TRBJ1-5,CASSERGQPQHF,TGTGCCAGCAGTGAACGGGGTCAGCCCCAGCATTTT
.,TRBV5-1,TRBD2,TRBJ2-5,CASSLNPSGRETQYF,TGCGCCAGCAGCTTGAATCCTAGCGGTAGAGAGACCCAGTACTTC
few,TRBV7-9,.,TRBJ2-5,CASSSQGTQYF,TGTGCCAGCAGCTCCCAGGGGACCCAGTACTTC
.,TRBV10-3,.,TRBJ2-5,CAISDRTMDQETQYF,TGTGCCATCAGTGACCGTACTATGGACCAAGAGACCCAGTACTTC
few,TRBV6-5,.,TRBJ2-7,CASSRSLGGDYEQYF,TGTGCCAGCAGCCGAAGCTTGGGGGGTGATTACGAGCAGTACTTC
once,TRBV4-3,TRBD1,TRBJ2-1,CASSQDWAFWTGGLNEQFF,TGCGCCAGCAGCCAAGATTGGGCCTTTTGGACAGGGGGCTTGAATGAGCAGTTCTTC
few,TRBV6-6,.,TRBJ1-5,CASRGGRVNQPQHF,TGTGCCAGCAGGGGGGGACGGGTAAATCAGCCCCAGCATTTT
few,TRBV7-2,TRBD2,TRBJ2-7,CASSDQPGLAGDEQYF,TGTGCCAGCAGCGACCAACCGGGACTAGCGGGAGACGAGCAGTACTTC
few,TRBV11-2,TRBD1,TRBJ2-1,CASGGRGQLSYNEQFF,TGTGCCAGCGGGGGAAGGGGGCAGTTATCCTACAATGAGCAGTTCTTC
.,TRBV10-3,.,TRBJ1-1,CAISTQGTEAFF,TGTGCCATCAGTACCCAGGGAACTGAAGCTTTCTTT
.,TRBV18,.,TRBJ1-1,CASSAGDGTEAFF,TGTGCCAGCTCCGCGGGGGACGGCACTGAAGCTTTCTTT
.,TRBV29-1,.,TRBJ1-1,CSGGPPGITEAFF,TGCAGCGGCGGGCCACCGGGGATCACTGAAGCTTTCTTT
few,TRBV5-1,.,TRBJ1-2,CASSLVPRDYGYTF,TGCGCCAGCAGCTTGGTCCCCAGGGACTATGGCTACACCTTC
few,TRBV6-1,TRBD1,TRBJ2-7,CASSARDSLYEQYF,TGTGCCAGCAGTGCTCGGGACAGCTTGTACGAGCAGTACTTC
few,TRBV7-9,.,TRBJ2-3,CASSRSAGTDTQYF,TGTGCCAGCAGCCGTTCTGCGGGCACAGATACGCAGTATTTT